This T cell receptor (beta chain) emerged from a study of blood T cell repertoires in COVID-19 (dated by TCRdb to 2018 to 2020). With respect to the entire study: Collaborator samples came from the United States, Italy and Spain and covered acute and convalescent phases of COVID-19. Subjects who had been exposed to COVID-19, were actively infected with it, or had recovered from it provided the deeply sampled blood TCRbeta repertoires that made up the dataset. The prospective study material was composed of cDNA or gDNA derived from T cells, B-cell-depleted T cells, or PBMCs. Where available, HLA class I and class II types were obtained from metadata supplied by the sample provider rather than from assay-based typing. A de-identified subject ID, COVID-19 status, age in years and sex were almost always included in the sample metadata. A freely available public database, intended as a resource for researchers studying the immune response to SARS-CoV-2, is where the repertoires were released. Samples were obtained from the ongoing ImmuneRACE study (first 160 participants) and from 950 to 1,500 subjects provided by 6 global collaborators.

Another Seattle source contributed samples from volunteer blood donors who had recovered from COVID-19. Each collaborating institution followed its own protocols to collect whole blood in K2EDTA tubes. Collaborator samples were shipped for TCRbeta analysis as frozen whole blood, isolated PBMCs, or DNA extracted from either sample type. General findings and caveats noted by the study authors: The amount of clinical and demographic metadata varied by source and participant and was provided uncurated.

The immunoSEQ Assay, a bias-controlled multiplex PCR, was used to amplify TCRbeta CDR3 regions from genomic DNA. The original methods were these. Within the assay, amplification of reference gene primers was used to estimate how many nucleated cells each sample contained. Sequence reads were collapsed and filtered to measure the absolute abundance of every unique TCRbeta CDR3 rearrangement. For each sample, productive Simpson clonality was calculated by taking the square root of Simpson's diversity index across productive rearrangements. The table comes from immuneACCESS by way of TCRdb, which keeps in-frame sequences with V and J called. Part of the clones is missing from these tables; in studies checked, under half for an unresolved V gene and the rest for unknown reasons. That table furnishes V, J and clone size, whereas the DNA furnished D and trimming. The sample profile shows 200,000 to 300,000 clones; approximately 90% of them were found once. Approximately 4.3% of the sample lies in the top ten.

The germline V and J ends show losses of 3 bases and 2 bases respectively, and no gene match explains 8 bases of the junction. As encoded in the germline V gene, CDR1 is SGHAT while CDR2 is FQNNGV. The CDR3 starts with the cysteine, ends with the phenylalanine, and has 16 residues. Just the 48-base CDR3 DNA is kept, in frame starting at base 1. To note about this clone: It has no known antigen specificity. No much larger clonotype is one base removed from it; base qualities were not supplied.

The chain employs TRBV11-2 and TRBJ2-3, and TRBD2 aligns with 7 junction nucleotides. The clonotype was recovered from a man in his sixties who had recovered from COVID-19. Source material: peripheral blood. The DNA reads TGTGCCAGCAGCTTGCGGGGGATGGGACCCACAGATACGCAGTATTTT. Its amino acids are CASSLRGMGPTDTQYF.